This T cell receptor beta chain is drawn from a study of T cell repertoires in cytomegalovirus infection. The overall study: Matching HLA type, along with CMV infection, was indicated by public TCR beta signatures.

TCRdb passed the reads through MiXCR, listing each CDR3 protein once. Here the sample spans under 300,000 distinct CDR3 sequences, about 15% being singletons. This clonotype was counted many times. This TCR derives from a human donor in good health (CMV status not recorded). Some clones in this sample may be carry-over from other donors' samples. The sequencing input was CD8+ T cells from PBMCs.

The CDR3 loop is CASSSGSNYEQYF. CDR3 nucleotide sequence: TGTGCCAGCAGCTCCGGGTCCAACTACGAGCAGTACTTC. V and J are TRBV7-6 and TRBJ2-7; D is unresolved. Trimming removed 4 bases from V and 3 bases from J, with 10 bases in between. Per germline, CDR1 SGHVS and CDR2 FNYEAQ. The CDR3 consists of 13 residues.